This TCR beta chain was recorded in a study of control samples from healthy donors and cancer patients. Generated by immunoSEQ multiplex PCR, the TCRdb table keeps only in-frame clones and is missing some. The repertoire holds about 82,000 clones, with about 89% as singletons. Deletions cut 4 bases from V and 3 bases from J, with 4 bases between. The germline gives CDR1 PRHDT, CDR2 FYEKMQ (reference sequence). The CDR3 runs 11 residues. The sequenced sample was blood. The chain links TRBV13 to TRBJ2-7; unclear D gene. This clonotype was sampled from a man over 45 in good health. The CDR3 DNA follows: TGTGCCAGCAGCTCCCGCTACGAGCAGTACTTC. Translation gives CASSSRYEQYF. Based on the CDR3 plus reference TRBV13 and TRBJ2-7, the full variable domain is AAGVIQSPRHLIKEKRETATLKCYPIPRHDTVYWYQQGPGQDPQFLISFYEKMQSDKGSIPDRFSAQQFSDYHSELNMSSLELGDSALYFCASSSRYEQYFGPGTRLTVT.